This paragraph reports one T cell receptor beta chain. The data belong to a study of PD-L1 blockade in urothelial cancer. Germline V gene sequence: CDR1 SGHRS, CDR2 YFSETQ. V lost 4 bases to trimming and J lost 7 bases; unmatched junction nucleotides: 8. This CDR3 comprises 14 residues. The repertoire was sequenced with immunoSEQ multiplex PCR; TCRdb's copy has only in-frame clones and lacks some. The table records roughly 84,000 clones, roughly 87% of them present only once. This chain uses TRBV5-1 with TRBJ2-1; 7 bases match TRBD2. The TCR originated in a man aged 65-85 years with urothelial cancer. The sequences come from PBMCs, collected around atezolizumab (anti-PD-L1) treatment. The CDR3 loop is CASSPPGGGNEQFF. CDR3 nucleotide sequence: TGCGCCAGCAGCCCCCCTGGGGGGGGGAATGAGCAGTTCTTC.